This T cell receptor (beta chain) was identified in a study of T cell responses to AZD1222 COVID-19 vaccine. General study findings and limits: Females outnumbered males among donors, who were mostly white British; clonal diversity was possibly underestimated. At 160-218 and 743-854, vaccine-associated CD4 TCRs were dominant, and they spanned spike. It was only a handful of AZD1222 recipients who were seropositive at baseline.

Germline-derived CDR1 and CDR2 are MDHEN and SYDVKM. The CDR3 is made up of 12 amino acids. Trimming left V 6 bases short and J 6 bases short, with 11 bases between. With respect to this clone: Antigen unknown.

Pooled together were second doses at about 4 or about 12 weeks. TCRdb's table, derived via immunoSEQ multiplex PCR, lists solely in-frame clones and lacks some. The sample has 80,000 to 90,000 clones, roughly nine tenths seen once. The receptor was derived from an adult who received the AZD1222 COVID-19 vaccine. The input for sequencing was peripheral blood, taken 28 days after the second AZD1222 dose. The rearrangement links TRBV28 to TRBJ1-1; D gene unclear. CDR3 loop: CASSPVWAEAFF. CDR3 sequence (DNA): TGTGCCAGCAGCCCCGTTTGGGCTGAAGCTTTCTTT. The variable domain in full, with the rest retrieved from reference TRBV28 and TRBJ1-1, is DVKVTQSSRYLVKRTGEKVFLECVQDMDHENMFWYRQDPGLGLRLIYFSYDVKMKEKGDIPEGYSVSREKKERFSLILESASTNQTSMYLCASSPVWAEAFFGQGTRLTVV.